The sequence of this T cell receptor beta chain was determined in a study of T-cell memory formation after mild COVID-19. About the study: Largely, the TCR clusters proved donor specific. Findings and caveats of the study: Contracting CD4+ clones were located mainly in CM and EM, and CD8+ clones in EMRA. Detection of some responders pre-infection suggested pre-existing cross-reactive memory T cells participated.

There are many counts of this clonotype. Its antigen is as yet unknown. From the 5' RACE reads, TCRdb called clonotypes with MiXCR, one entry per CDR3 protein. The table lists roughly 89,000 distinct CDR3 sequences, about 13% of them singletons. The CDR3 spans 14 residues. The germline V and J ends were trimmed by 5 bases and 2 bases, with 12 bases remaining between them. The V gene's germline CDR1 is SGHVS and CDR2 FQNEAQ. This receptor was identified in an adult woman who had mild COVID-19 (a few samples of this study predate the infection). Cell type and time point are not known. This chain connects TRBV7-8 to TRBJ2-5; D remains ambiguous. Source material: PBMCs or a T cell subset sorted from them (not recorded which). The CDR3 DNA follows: TGTGCCAGCAGCCCCACCCACGGGCAAGAGACCCAGTACTTC. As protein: CASSPTHGQETQYF.